The 24 T cell receptor beta chains listed next were all sequenced from one sample in a study of T cell changes during pregnancy in multiple sclerosis. Data came from immunoSEQ multiplex PCR; TCRdb stores just in-frame clones and leaves some out. The profile shows approximately 71,000 clones, just over 90% of them singletons. The sequencing used peripheral blood, collected in the third trimester of pregnancy. These receptors all come from a female donor with multiple sclerosis, enrolled in a pregnancy study.

V is TRBV6-4 and J is TRBJ2-7; D not certain. CDR1 and CDR2 from the germline V gene are MRHNA and SNTAGT. V was trimmed by 8 bases and J by 5 bases, leaving 10 bases between them. CDR3 length: 11 residues. This CDR3 is CASLLVHEQYF. The CDR3 DNA sequence: TGTGCCAGCTTACTGGTTCACGAGCAGTACTTC.

The CDR3 DNA sequence: TGTGCCAGCTCACCATGGGATCTTCAGGGGACCTACGAGCAGTACTTC. This gives the protein CASSPWDLQGTYEQYF. The chain recombines TRBV18 with TRBJ2-7, with D perhaps matching TRBD1 (6 bases). Germline CDR1 KGHSH, CDR2 LQKENI. The germline V and J ends were trimmed by 2 bases and 2 bases, with 16 bases remaining between them. The CDR3 spans 16 residues.

This sequence joins TRBV6-1 and TRBJ2-1, with D hard to call. Germline V gene lookup returns CDR1 MNHNS and CDR2 SASEGT. Trimming cost V 2 bases and J 3 bases, with 14 bases left between them. The CDR3 totals 16 residues. This CDR3 is CASSEQATSDYNEQFF. The CDR3 DNA follows: TGTGCCAGCAGTGAACAGGCGACATCCGACTACAATGAGCAGTTCTTC.

J is TRBJ2-1 and V is TRBV25-1, with TRBD2 matching 7 bases. The CDR3 loop spans 17 amino acids. J gave up 1 base and V 3 bases, and 9 bases lay outside the gene matches. Germline loops: CDR1 MGHDK, CDR2 SYGVNS. CDR3 sequence reads: CASSDPYPGGSYNEQFF. For the CDR3, the DNA is TGTGCCAGCAGTGACCCATATCCGGGGGGATCCTACAATGAGCAGTTCTTC.

CDR3 sequence: CASSPELGLAHEQYF. Here the CDR3 DNA reads TGTGCCAGCAGCCCGGAGCTGGGACTAGCCCACGAGCAGTACTTC. The chain couples TRBV5-6 to TRBJ2-7, with 9 nucleotides matching TRBD2. CDR1 SGHDT and CDR2 YYEEEE come from the germline V gene. The CDR3 spans 15 residues. V shed 4 bases and J 5 bases; nucleotides not matched to a gene: 10.

The V call is TRBV30, the J call TRBJ2-7, with TRBD2 as a possible D gene (6 bases). Trimming removed 1 base from V and 4 bases from J, with 14 bases in between. Germline CDR1 reads GTSNPN; CDR2 reads SVGIG (reference sequence). This CDR3 has 14 residues. CDR3 in amino acids: CAWSALASLYEQYF. In DNA form, the CDR3 reads TGTGCCTGGAGTGCGCTAGCGAGTTTGTACGAGCAGTACTTC.

The gene calls are TRBV5-4 and TRBJ1-4; 12 bases are shared with TRBD1. Germline CDR1 reads SGHNT; CDR2 reads YYREEE (reference sequence). This CDR3 region has 15 residues. V shed 4 bases and J 10 bases; nucleotides not matched to a gene: 8. The CDR3 region has the DNA TGTGCCAGCAGCCCTCCCCCGGGACAGGGGGCAAAACTGTTTTTT. It yields the protein CASSPPPGQGAKLFF.

The chain carries TRBV10-3 and TRBJ1-1; weak D call: TRBD1 (6 bases). Germline assignment: CDR1 ENHRY and CDR2 SYGVKD. The CDR3 covers 17 residues. The V end was cut by 0 bases, the J end by 3 bases, with 17 bases between. The DNA of the CDR3 is TGTGCCATCAGTGAGTCGGGGTCAGGGAAGGGGGACACTGAAGCTTTCTTT. It specifies CAISESGSGKGDTEAFF.

The chain employs TRBV5-5 and TRBJ2-5; 9 bases agree with TRBD2. Looked up from germline, CDR1 is SGHKS and CDR2 is YYEKEE (reference sequence). Trimming removed 0 bases from V and 5 bases from J; junction bases left unmatched: 14. The CDR3 totals 18 residues. The CDR3 region has the DNA TGTGCCAGCAGCTTGGCTGGGGCGGGAGGGCCTTCGAGGGAGACCCAGTACTTC. Protein product: CASSLAGAGGPSRETQYF. The full variable domain, in which reference TRBV5-5 and TRBJ2-5 provide the parts outside the CDR3, is DAGVTQSPTHLIKTRGQQVTLRCSPISGHKSVSWYQQVLGQGPQFIFQYYEKEERGRGNFPDRFSARQFPNYSSELNVNALLLGDSALYLCASSLAGAGGPSRETQYFGPGTRLLVL.

This clone was observed a single time. CDR3 DNA sequence: TGTGCCTGGGGACAGCGTGGCTACACCTTC. Encoded protein: CAWGQRGYTF. The chain combines TRBV30 with TRBJ1-2; possibly TRBD1 for D (6 bases). Germline V gives CDR1 GTSNPN, CDR2 SVGIG (reference sequence). The CDR3 runs to 10 residues. V lost 5 bases and J 7 bases, leaving 8 bases between the germline ends.

This clone has only a few counts. V is TRBV19 and J is TRBJ1-1; D is unresolved. V was pared by 7 bases and J by 7 bases, with 10 bases between. CDR1 and CDR2 (germline): LNHDA, SQIVND (reference sequence). CDR3 length equals 11 residues. CDR3 sequence: CASTPGIEAFF. In DNA form, the CDR3 reads TGTGCCAGTACGCCAGGAATTGAAGCTTTCTTT.

The rearrangement joins TRBV30 to TRBJ1-5; TRBD1 might be the D (6 bases). Trimming stripped 3 bases from V and 5 bases from J, with 11 bases between. In germline, CDR1 is GTSNPN, CDR2 SVGIG (reference sequence). The CDR3 has 13 residues. The CDR3 DNA follows: TGTGCCTGGAGAGGGGACAAAGATCAGCCCCAGCATTTT. Protein: CAWRGDKDQPQHF.

With regard to this clone: Mismatch with germline at one junction end may stem from a read error. V is TRBV4-1 and J is TRBJ2-3; 8 nucleotides line up with TRBD2. Germline loops: CDR1 MGHRA, CDR2 YSYEKL. The length of the CDR3 is 17 residues. DNA for the CDR3: TGCGCCAGCAACCAAGATTTACTAGCGGACAGCACAGATACGCAGTATTTT. Protein sequence: CASNQDLLADSTDTQYF.

The CDR3 DNA is TGCGCCAGCAGCTTGGCCGGGACAGGCTTCAATTCACCCCTCCACTTT. The encoded protein is CASSLAGTGFNSPLHF. The J gene is TRBJ1-6, the V gene TRBV5-1; TRBD1 aligns across 8 bases. CDR1 and CDR2 from the germline V gene are SGHRS and YFSETQ. This CDR3 region has 16 residues. V lost 0 bases and J lost 7; bases outside the gene matches: 6. The complete variable domain, with remaining parts taken from reference TRBV5-1 and TRBJ1-6, reads KAGVTQTPRYLIKTRGQQVTLSCSPISGHRSVSWYQQTPGQGLQFLFEYFSETQRNKGNFPGRFSGRQFSNSRSEMNVSTLELGDSALYLCASSLAGTGFNSPLHFGNGTRLTVT.

This clone was detected once. The chain employs TRBV5-1 and TRBJ1-1; perhaps TRBD1 as D (6 bases). The ends were cut back, 4 bases at V and 1 base at J, with 14 bases in the middle. CDR3 length: 15 amino acids. Germline V CDR1 and CDR2: SGHRS, YFSETQ. As DNA, the CDR3 is TGCGCCAGCAGCGCGACACAGGGAAGGAACACTGAAGCTTTCTTT. It encodes CASSATQGRNTEAFF.

The genes are TRBV5-4 and TRBJ1-1; a weak D match, TRBD1 (5 bases). Germline lookup yields CDR1 SGHNT and CDR2 YYREEE (reference sequence). This CDR3 has 13 amino acids. V gave up 6 bases and J gave up 1 base, with 10 bases separating them. As DNA, the CDR3 is TGTGCCAGCACCCTCGACAGGAACACTGAAGCTTTCTTT. Translated, it gives CASTLDRNTEAFF.

The V gene is TRBV5-6, the J gene TRBJ1-4; 9 positions agree with TRBD1. The germline V gene has CDR1 SGHDT and CDR2 YYEEEE. The CDR3 runs to 16 residues. The junction had 12 bases not matched to a gene; V was cut back by 2 bases and J by 10 bases. As DNA, the CDR3 is TGTGCCAGCAGCTTTGTTGGCGGGACAGGGATCGGAAAACTGTTTTTT. It specifies CASSFVGGTGIGKLFF.

This clone turned up a few times. The rearrangement joins TRBV5-1 to TRBJ2-7, with 7 positions matching TRBD1. Germline CDR1 SGHRS, CDR2 YFSETQ. V lost 0 bases and J lost 4; bases outside the gene matches: 4. The CDR3 loop spans 14 amino acids. The CDR3 reads CASSLEQGVYEQYF. The CDR3 region has the DNA TGCGCCAGCAGCTTGGAGCAGGGGGTTTACGAGCAGTACTTC.

The chain combines TRBV30 with TRBJ2-1; perhaps TRBD2 as D (6 bases). Trimming took 1 base from V and 0 from J, leaving 10 bases between them. The CDR3 consists of 15 residues. Germline V gene data show CDR1 as GTSNPN and CDR2 as SVGIG (reference sequence). In nucleotides, the CDR3 is TGTGCCTGGAGTGGTGGGCGGGACTCCTACAATGAGCAGTTCTTC. Its protein is CAWSGGRDSYNEQFF.

The chain is built from TRBV5-5 and TRBJ2-1, with a weak D call TRBD2 (6 bases). The germline CDR1 and CDR2 sequences are SGHKS and YYEKEE (reference sequence). V lost 3 bases and J 8 bases, leaving 21 bases between the germline ends. CDR3 length: 16 amino acids. The CDR3 sequence: CASSWELAGGGYEQFF. As DNA, the CDR3 is TGTGCCAGCAGCTGGGAACTAGCCGGAGGTGGTTATGAGCAGTTCTTC.

The chain couples TRBV9 to TRBJ2-7, with D perhaps TRBD2 (6 bases). This CDR3 is built from 15 residues. V was clipped by 0 bases and J by 0 bases, with 10 bases between them. The germline V gene encodes CDR1 SGDLS and CDR2 YYNGEE. This CDR3 is CASSVGLGLSYEQYF. Written as DNA, the CDR3 is TGTGCCAGCAGCGTAGGGCTGGGACTCTCCTACGAGCAGTACTTC.

V usage is TRBV7-2 and J usage is TRBJ2-1; the match to TRBD2 covers 11 bases. Germline V CDR1 and CDR2: SGHTA, FQGNSA. The CDR3 runs 15 residues. V lost 4 bases and J lost 8; bases outside the gene matches: 7. In DNA form, the CDR3 reads TGTGCCAGCAGCTCCCGGGGACTAGCGGTCGATGAGCAGTTCTTC. Residues: CASSSRGLAVDEQFF.

The chain joins TRBV9 to TRBJ2-7; 8 nucleotides align to TRBD2. The V gene end was trimmed by 4 bases and the J gene end by 2 bases; junction bases not matched to a gene: 5. Germline CDR1 SGDLS, CDR2 YYNGEE. CDR3 length: 14 amino acids. The CDR3 DNA reads as TGTGCCAGCAGCTCAGGCGGGGGGCCCTACGAGCAGTACTTC. Translation gives CASSSGGGPYEQYF.

The chain carries TRBV23-1 and TRBJ2-4; D is unclear. TRBV23-1 is sorted into the ORF group, with uncertain function. Trimming removed 4 bases at V and 5 bases at J, with 9 bases between. This CDR3 contains 13 residues. This CDR3 reads CASSPVNQNIQYF. For the CDR3, the DNA is TGCGCCAGCAGTCCCGTTAATCAAAACATTCAGTACTTC.